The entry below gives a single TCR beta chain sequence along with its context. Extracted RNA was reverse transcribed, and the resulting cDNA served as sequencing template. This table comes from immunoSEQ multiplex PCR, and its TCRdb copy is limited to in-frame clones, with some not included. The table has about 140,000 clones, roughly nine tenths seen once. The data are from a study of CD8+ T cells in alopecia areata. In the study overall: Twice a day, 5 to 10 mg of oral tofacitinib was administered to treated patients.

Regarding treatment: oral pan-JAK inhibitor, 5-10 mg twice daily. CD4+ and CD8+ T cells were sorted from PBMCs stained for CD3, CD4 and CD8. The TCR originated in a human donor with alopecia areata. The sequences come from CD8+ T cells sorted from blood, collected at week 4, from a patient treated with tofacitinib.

CDR3 DNA: TGTGCCAGCAGCCTGGTAGGAGTTCATGAGCAGTTCTTC. It translates to CASSLVGVHEQFF. This chain uses TRBV7-9 with TRBJ2-1; the D is unclear. CDR1 and CDR2 from the germline V gene are SEHNR and FQNEAQ (reference sequence). V was pared by 5 bases and J by 8 bases, with 13 bases between. The CDR3 contains 13 residues.